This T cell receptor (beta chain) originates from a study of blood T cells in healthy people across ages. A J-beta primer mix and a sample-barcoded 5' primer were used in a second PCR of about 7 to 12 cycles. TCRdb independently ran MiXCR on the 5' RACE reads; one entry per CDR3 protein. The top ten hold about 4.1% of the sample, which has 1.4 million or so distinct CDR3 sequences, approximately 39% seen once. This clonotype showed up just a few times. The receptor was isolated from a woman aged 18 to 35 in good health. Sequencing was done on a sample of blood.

CDR3 region: CASSRERFDTEAFF. The CDR3 coding sequence is TGTGCCAGCAGCCGGGAAAGGTTTGACACTGAAGCTTTCTTT. The chain uses TRBV7-9 and TRBJ1-1, with D unresolved. The germline V gene encodes CDR1 SEHNR and CDR2 FQNEAQ (reference sequence). The CDR3 contains 14 residues. V gave up 5 bases and J gave up 3 bases, with 13 bases separating them.